This is a list of T cell receptor beta chains from one sample in a study of cytomegalovirus exposure and HLA in healthy donors. TCRdb's table, derived via immunoSEQ multiplex PCR, lists solely in-frame clones and lacks some. The sample contains 95,000 or so clones, 81% of which appear only once. The sequencing input was PBMCs. The source is a woman aged 70-85 years in good health and CMV-seropositive. Each CDR3 is given with its conserved first and last residue. Fields, in order: J gene, V gene, clone size, D gene, CDR3 DNA, CDR3 protein. The D gene is left open where the match is weak. Clone size is not always given. Where it is, it says once, few, many or a class for expanded clones.

TRBJ1-5	TRBV30	.	TRBD1	TGTGCCTGGAGTAAAGCGGGACAGGGGGCCACCTTCCGTCAGCCCCAGCATTTT	CAWSKAGQGATFRQPQHF
TRBJ2-1	TRBV28	.	.	TGTGCCAGCAGCCCCCAGGGGAATGAGCAGTTCTTC	CASSPQGNEQFF
TRBJ2-5	TRBV7-2	once	TRBD2	TGTGCCAGCAGCCCCACGTCGGGGGGAGAGACCCAGTACTTC	CASSPTSGGETQYF
TRBJ1-5	TRBV21-1	.	.	TGTGCCAGCTCAAAAAAGCGGGGCAACTACAATCAGCCCCAGCATTTT	CASSKKRGNYNQPQHF
TRBJ2-6	TRBV7-2	.	.	TGTGCCAGCAGCTTACCGGGACTCAACTCTGGGGCCAACGTCCTGACTTTC	CASSLPGLNSGANVLTF
TRBJ2-5	TRBV19	.	TRBD2	TGTGCCAGTAGTATAGGGGCAGCGGGAGAAGAGACCCAGTACTTC	CASSIGAAGEETQYF
TRBJ1-1	TRBV30	.	.	TGTGCCTGGAGGCTGGGCATGAACACTGAAGCTTTCTTT	CAWRLGMNTEAFF
TRBJ2-7	TRBV7-2	.	TRBD2	TGTGCCAGCAGCTCAGAGGGACTAGCCTTAGGGGTCGAGCAGTACTTC	CASSSEGLALGVEQYF
TRBJ2-7	TRBV15	.	.	TGTGCCACCAGCAGAGACAGCAGCGACGAGCAGTACTTC	CATSRDSSDEQYF
TRBJ2-2	TRBV4-3	few	TRBD2	TGCGCCAGCTCTGTCCAGCGGGAGAACACCGGGGAGCTGTTTTTT	CASSVQRENTGELFF
TRBJ2-7	TRBV11-1	.	.	TGTGCCAGCAGCTTACGACTTCTCTCCCTCGAGCAGTACTTC	CASSLRLLSLEQYF
TRBJ2-3	TRBV11-3	.	TRBD2	TGTGCCAGCAGCTTAGATGGGACTAGCGACTGGGGAGATACGCAGTATTTT	CASSLDGTSDWGDTQYF
TRBJ2-1	TRBV6-4	once	TRBD2	TGTGCCAGCAGTGACCCTAAGCGGGGCAATGAGCAGTTCTTC	CASSDPKRGNEQFF
TRBJ2-1	TRBV27	.	TRBD2	TGTGCCAGCAGTTTGTTTTTCGGGACTAGATTCGCGAATGAGCAGTTCTTC	CASSLFFGTRFANEQFF
TRBJ1-4	TRBV4-1	few	.	TGCGCCAGCAGCTTAAGTCAGGGATACAATGAAAAACTGTTTTTT	CASSLSQGYNEKLFF
TRBJ1-4	TRBV7-8	.	TRBD1	TGTGCCAGCAGCCGGAACAGGGGGGCTAATGAAAAACTGTTTTTT	CASSRNRGANEKLFF
TRBJ1-2	TRBV5-1	few	.	TGCGCCAGCAGCTTGGACGGGGACTATGGCTACACCTTC	CASSLDGDYGYTF
TRBJ2-3	TRBV6-4	.	TRBD2	TGTGCCAGCAGTCCCGGGACTAGTTATGGCGCCGATACGCAGTATTTT	CASSPGTSYGADTQYF
TRBJ1-1	TRBV18	.	.	TGTGCCAGCTCAGCCCACAGATACACTGAAGCTTTCTTT	CASSAHRYTEAFF
TRBJ1-5	TRBV25-1	.	TRBD1	TGTGCCAGCAGGGACAGGGTCGACCAGCCCCAGCATTTT	CASRDRVDQPQHF
TRBJ2-7	TRBV6-5	.	.	TGTGCCAGCAGTTTCAGTCCGGAGGCGTCCTACGAGCAGTACTTC	CASSFSPEASYEQYF
TRBJ2-3	TRBV5-1	.	.	TGCGCCAGCAGCTTAACTAGCAATCGGTTAGATACGCAGTATTTT	CASSLTSNRLDTQYF
TRBJ2-1	TRBV29-1	once	TRBD2	TGCAGCGTTGAACCCGGGACTAGATACAATGAGCAGTTCTTC	CSVEPGTRYNEQFF
TRBJ2-2	TRBV7-7	.	TRBD2	TGTGCTAGCAGCTCGATAGCGGGAGGGCCCCCCGGGGAGCTGTTTTTT	CASSSIAGGPPGELFF
TRBJ1-2	TRBV9	.	TRBD1	TGTGCCAGCAGCGTAGAAGAGGGGGCAAGTTACTCTAACTATGGCTACACCTTC	CASSVEEGASYSNYGYTF
TRBJ2-7	TRBV19	.	TRBD2	TGTGCCAGTAGTATAGATCGGGCTAGCGGGAGCCACGAGCAGTACTTC	CASSIDRASGSHEQYF
TRBJ2-7	TRBV11-2	.	.	TGTGCCAGCACCTATAGTCCCCCCGAGGAGCAGTACTTC	CASTYSPPEEQYF
TRBJ1-5	TRBV7-2	.	.	TGTGCCAGCAGCTTAGTTGAGGGATCGAATCAGCCCCAGCATTTT	CASSLVEGSNQPQHF
TRBJ2-1	TRBV5-5	.	.	TGTGCCAGCAGCTTGACAGGGTCTATCACCCTTGGGCAGTTCTTC	CASSLTGSITLGQFF
TRBJ1-2	TRBV19	few	.	TGTGCCAGTAGTAGGGCAGGGTATGGCTACACCTTC	CASSRAGYGYTF
TRBJ2-5	TRBV11-2	.	TRBD2	TGTGCCAGCAGCCAAAACCAGCGGGAGTGGGAGAAGACCCAGTACTTC	CASSQNQREWEKTQYF
TRBJ2-3	TRBV9	.	.	TGTGCCAGCAGCAATTGGCTAGCCGGGAGCTCGAATACGCAGTATTTT	CASSNWLAGSSNTQYF
TRBJ2-1	TRBV4-1	.	TRBD2	TGCGCCAGCAGTCCAAGCGGGAGTCCTCCCTACAATGAGCAGTTCTTC	CASSPSGSPPYNEQFF
TRBJ2-1	TRBV5-1	.	TRBD2	TGCGCCAGCGGCTTGGGTAGCGGGAGGGGGAATGAGCAGTTCTTC	CASGLGSGRGNEQFF
TRBJ2-6	TRBV28	once	.	TGTGCCAGCAGTCGTTCCTTGAGGTCTGGGGCCAACGTCCTGACTTTC	CASSRSLRSGANVLTF
TRBJ2-5	TRBV15	.	.	TGTGCCACCAGGTCCGCGGGCTTAGAGACCCAGTACTTC	CATRSAGLETQYF
TRBJ2-3	TRBV4-1	.	TRBD2	TGCGCCAGCAGCGACCTAGCGGGAGAAGATACGCAGTATTTT	CASSDLAGEDTQYF
TRBJ1-1	TRBV28	.	.	TGTGCCAGCAGTTTAGGACACAAGAACACTGAAGCTTTCTTT	CASSLGHKNTEAFF
TRBJ2-2	TRBV5-1	.	TRBD2	TGCGCCAGCAGCAGCAGAAAAGCTTTCGGGACTAGCGCTCCCGCCGGGGAGCTGTTTTTT	CASSSRKAFGTSAPAGELFF
TRBJ2-3	TRBV7-6	.	TRBD2	TGTGCCAGCAGCCAGGGACTAGCGGGAGATACGCAGTATTTT	CASSQGLAGDTQYF
TRBJ2-6	TRBV9	.	TRBD1	TGTGCCAGCAGCGCAAGACAGGGGCCCAGCTCTGGGGCCAACGTCCTGACTTTC	CASSARQGPSSGANVLTF
TRBJ2-7	TRBV5-6	.	.	TGTGCCAGCAGCTTCAGACAGGCCAACGAGCAGTACTTC	CASSFRQANEQYF
TRBJ2-4	TRBV15	.	TRBD2	TGTGCCACCAGCAGAGATGGGGGGGGAGGGGTAGCCAAAAACATTCAGTACTTC	CATSRDGGGGVAKNIQYF
TRBJ2-5	TRBV7-3	.	.	TGTGCCAGCAGCTTAAGACCGGGGGATGGGCAGTACTTC	CASSLRPGDGQYF
TRBJ2-7	TRBV5-1	.	TRBD2	TGCGCCAGCAGCACTAGCGGGTACGAGCAGTACTTC	CASSTSGYEQYF
TRBJ1-5	TRBV4-1	.	TRBD1	TGCGCCAGCAGCCAAGATTACGGACAGGGGAGTTATCAGCCCCAGCATTTT	CASSQDYGQGSYQPQHF
TRBJ2-2	TRBV11-3	.	TRBD2	TGTGCCAGCAGCTTAGCCCCCACTAGCGGGAGGGTGAACACCGGGGAGCTGTTTTTT	CASSLAPTSGRVNTGELFF
TRBJ2-1	TRBV5-1	.	.	TGCGCCAGCAGCTTACGGACAGGGAGGGGTGAGCAGTTCTTC	CASSLRTGRGEQFF
TRBJ2-3	TRBV7-3	.	TRBD1	TGTGCCAGCAGCTCCCCCGGGACAGGGGTCACAGATACGCAGTATTTT	CASSSPGTGVTDTQYF
TRBJ1-2	TRBV30	.	TRBD1	TGTGCCTGGAGTTGGGTTCAGGGGGCGAATGGCTACACCTTC	CAWSWVQGANGYTF
TRBJ1-1	TRBV27	few	.	TGTGCCAGCAGTTTGAGGGAGAACGGGAACACTGAAGCTTTCTTT	CASSLRENGNTEAFF
TRBJ2-1	TRBV7-2	.	TRBD2	TGTGCCAGCAGCGGAGGGACTAGCGCTCACAATGAGCAGTTCTTC	CASSGGTSAHNEQFF
TRBJ2-3	TRBV5-8	.	TRBD2	TGTGCCAGCAGCTTCGGACTAGCGGGAGGCGCAGATACGCAGTATTTT	CASSFGLAGGADTQYF
TRBJ1-1	TRBV18	few	.	TGTGCCAGCTCGCTGGCAGCGGTTAACACTGAAGCTTTCTTT	CASSLAAVNTEAFF